This T cell receptor beta chain was obtained from a study of cytomegalovirus exposure and HLA in healthy donors. Points from the study as a whole: TRBV6-2, TRBV6-3 and some other V segments were unresolvable in 87-base-pair reads.

The CDR3 is 13 residues long. Germline assignment: CDR1 MNHNY and CDR2 SVGAGI (reference sequence). V lost 5 bases and J 0 bases, leaving 8 bases between the germline ends. This clone was observed a single time. Antigen: not known. The PCR was carried out with 60 Vbeta primers and 13 Jbeta primers. Some clones are missing from TCRdb's copy, which holds only in-frame ones; the method was immunoSEQ multiplex PCR. This sample carries 130,000 to 150,000 clones, roughly 76% of them seen once, and the ten largest clones take 2.5% to 3.5%. This clonotype was sampled from a woman aged 25 to 39 in good health and CMV-seronegative. V is TRBV6-6 and J is TRBJ2-7; no reliable D call. Sequences were obtained from PBMCs. CDR3 sequence: CASSPPGSYEQYF. For the CDR3, the DNA is TGTGCCAGCAGTCCACCGGGCTCCTACGAGCAGTACTTC.